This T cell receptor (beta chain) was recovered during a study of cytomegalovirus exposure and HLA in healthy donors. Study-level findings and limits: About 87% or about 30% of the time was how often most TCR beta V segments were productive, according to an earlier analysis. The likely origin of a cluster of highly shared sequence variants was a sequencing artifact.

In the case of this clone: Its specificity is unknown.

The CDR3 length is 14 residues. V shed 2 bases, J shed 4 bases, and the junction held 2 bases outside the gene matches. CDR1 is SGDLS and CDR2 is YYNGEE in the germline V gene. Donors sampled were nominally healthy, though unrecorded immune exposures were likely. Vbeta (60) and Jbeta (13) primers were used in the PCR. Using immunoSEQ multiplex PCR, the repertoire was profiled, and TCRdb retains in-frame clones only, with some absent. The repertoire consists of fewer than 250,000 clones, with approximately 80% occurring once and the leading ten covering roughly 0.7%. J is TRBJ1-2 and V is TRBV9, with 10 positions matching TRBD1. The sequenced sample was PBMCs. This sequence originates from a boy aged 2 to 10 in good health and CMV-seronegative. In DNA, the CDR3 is TGTGCCAGCAGCGTGACAGGGGGCCTCTATGGCTACACCTTC. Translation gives CASSVTGGLYGYTF.